The 7 T cell receptor beta chains below were found in one sample sequenced in a study of blood T cell repertoires in COVID-19 (dated by TCRdb to the early 2020s). The library was produced with the immunoSEQ multiplex PCR assay. TCRdb re-hosts the immuneACCESS table, in-frame sequences only. Its copies lack some clones; in the studies checked, an unresolved V gene accounts for under half of them, and the cause for the rest is not known. Counted in this sample were about 80,000 clones; around four fifths of them appeared once. Around 9% of the sample rests with the top ten. The sample was peripheral blood. These receptors all stem from a human donor in a cohort sampled during active COVID-19.

V is TRBV28 and J is TRBJ2-3; 9 nucleotides line up with TRBD2. Looked up from germline, CDR1 is MDHEN and CDR2 is SYDVKM. The CDR3 has 14 residues. After removal of 7 bases from V and 4 bases from J, the junction contained 6 bases not matched to a gene. CDR3 DNA sequence: TGTGCCAGCAATTGGCGGGGGGGGCCAGATACGCAGTATTTT. Its protein is CASNWRGGPDTQYF.

The rearrangement uses TRBV27 and TRBJ1-4, with 7 bases matching TRBD1. J gave up 0 bases and V 6 bases, and 4 bases lay outside the gene matches. Germline CDR1 and CDR2: MNHEY and SMNVEV (reference sequence). The CDR3 is 15 residues long. CDR3 coding DNA: TGTGCCAGCAGAGATCAGGGGGCAACTAATGAAAAACTGTTTTTT. This translates into CASRDQGATNEKLFF.

This chain connects TRBV7-9 to TRBJ2-1; weak D call: TRBD1 (6 bases). The length of the CDR3 is 15 residues. Germline lookup yields CDR1 SEHNR and CDR2 FQNEAQ (reference sequence). V gave up 5 bases and J gave up 2 bases, with 13 bases separating them. The CDR3 loop reads CASSKVQGTYNEQFF. For the CDR3, the DNA is TGTGCCAGCAGCAAGGTACAGGGCACCTACAATGAGCAGTTCTTC.

The rearrangement uses TRBV11-2 and TRBJ1-6; D is unresolved. Germline lookup yields CDR1 SGHAT and CDR2 FQNNGV. V lost 0 bases and J lost 4, with 7 bases in between. CDR3 length equals 15 residues. The CDR3 spells CASSLDLQYNSPLHF. The DNA of the CDR3 is TGTGCCAGCAGCTTAGATCTACAGTATAATTCACCCCTCCACTTT.

The rearrangement links TRBV19 to TRBJ1-5, with 8 bases aligning to TRBD1. Germline V gene lookup returns CDR1 LNHDA and CDR2 SQIVND (reference sequence). The CDR3 totals 15 residues. The junction had 7 bases not matched to a gene; V was cut back by 6 bases and J by 3 bases. The CDR3 DNA sequence: TGTGCCAGTAGCAGGGCAGGGGGCGACAATCAGCCCCAGCATTTT. The encoded protein is CASSRAGGDNQPQHF.

The gene calls are TRBV28 and TRBJ2-3; possible D gene TRBD2, 6 bases. The CDR3 has 11 residues. In germline, CDR1 is MDHEN, CDR2 SYDVKM. Trimming removed 4 bases from V and 14 bases from J, with 13 bases in between. Here the CDR3 reads CASSSIAARYF. CDR3 sequence (DNA): TGTGCCAGCAGTTCCATAGCGGCCCGGTATTTT.

The chain recombines TRBV21-1 with TRBJ2-7; the DNA was not used to check the table's D call, TRBD2. TRBV21-1 is marked as a pseudogene. The length of the CDR3 is 13 residues. In nucleotides, the CDR3 is TGTGCCAGCAGCTCCCGTCCCCCGGACGAGCAGTACTTC. It is translated as CASSSRPPDEQYF.